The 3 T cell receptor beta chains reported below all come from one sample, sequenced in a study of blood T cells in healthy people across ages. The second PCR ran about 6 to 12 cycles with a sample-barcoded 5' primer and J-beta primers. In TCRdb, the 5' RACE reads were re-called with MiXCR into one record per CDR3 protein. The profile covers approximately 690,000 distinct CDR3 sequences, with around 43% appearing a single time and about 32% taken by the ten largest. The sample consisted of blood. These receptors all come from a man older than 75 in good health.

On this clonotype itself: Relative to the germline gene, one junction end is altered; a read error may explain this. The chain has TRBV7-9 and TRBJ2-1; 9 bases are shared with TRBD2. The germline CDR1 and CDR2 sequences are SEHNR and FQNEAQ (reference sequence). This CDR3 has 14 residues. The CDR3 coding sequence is TGTGCCAGCAGCATAGCGGGAGCCCACAATGAGCAGTTCTTC. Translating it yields CASSIAGAHNEQFF. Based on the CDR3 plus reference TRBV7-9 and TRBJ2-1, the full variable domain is DTGVSQNPRHKITKRGQNVTFRCDPISEHNRLYWYRQTLGQGPEFLTYFQNEAQLEKSRLLSDRFSAERPKGSFSTLEIQRTEQGDSAMYLCASSIAGAHNEQFFGPGTRLTVL.

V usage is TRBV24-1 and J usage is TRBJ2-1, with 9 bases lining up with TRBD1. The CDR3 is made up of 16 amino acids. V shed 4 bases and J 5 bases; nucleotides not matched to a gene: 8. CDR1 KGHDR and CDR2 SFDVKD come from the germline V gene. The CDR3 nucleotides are TGTGCCACCAGTGACACCGGGACAGGGTTTAACAATGAGCAGTTCTTC. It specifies CATSDTGTGFNNEQFF.

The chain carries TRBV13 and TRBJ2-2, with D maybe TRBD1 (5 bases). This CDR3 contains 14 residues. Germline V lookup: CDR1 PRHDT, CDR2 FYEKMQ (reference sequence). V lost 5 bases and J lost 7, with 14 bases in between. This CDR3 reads CASSAQQVYGELFF. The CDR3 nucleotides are TGTGCCAGCAGCGCCCAACAGGTTTACGGGGAGCTGTTTTTT.